This T cell receptor (beta chain) was documented in a study of neoadjuvant anti-PD-1 for oral cavity cancer. J was trimmed by 9 bases and V by 7 bases; bases with no gene match: 15. The CDR3 has 14 amino acids. Germline CDR1 and CDR2: SNHLY and FYNNEI. Assay used: immunoSEQ multiplex PCR; TCRdb lists only in-frame clones, some missing. Altogether some 15,000 clones are present, approximately 70% being singletons, with the ten largest covering less than 3%. The specimen was PBMCs, collected before nivolumab (anti-PD-1) treatment. This chain joins TRBV2 and TRBJ2-7, with 7 positions matching TRBD2. This TCR was sampled from a person aged 40 to 85 with oral cavity squamous cell carcinoma. The CDR3 sequence: CASTFNGREQGQYF. The CDR3 coding sequence is TGTGCCAGCACCTTCAACGGGCGGGAGCAAGGGCAGTACTTC.